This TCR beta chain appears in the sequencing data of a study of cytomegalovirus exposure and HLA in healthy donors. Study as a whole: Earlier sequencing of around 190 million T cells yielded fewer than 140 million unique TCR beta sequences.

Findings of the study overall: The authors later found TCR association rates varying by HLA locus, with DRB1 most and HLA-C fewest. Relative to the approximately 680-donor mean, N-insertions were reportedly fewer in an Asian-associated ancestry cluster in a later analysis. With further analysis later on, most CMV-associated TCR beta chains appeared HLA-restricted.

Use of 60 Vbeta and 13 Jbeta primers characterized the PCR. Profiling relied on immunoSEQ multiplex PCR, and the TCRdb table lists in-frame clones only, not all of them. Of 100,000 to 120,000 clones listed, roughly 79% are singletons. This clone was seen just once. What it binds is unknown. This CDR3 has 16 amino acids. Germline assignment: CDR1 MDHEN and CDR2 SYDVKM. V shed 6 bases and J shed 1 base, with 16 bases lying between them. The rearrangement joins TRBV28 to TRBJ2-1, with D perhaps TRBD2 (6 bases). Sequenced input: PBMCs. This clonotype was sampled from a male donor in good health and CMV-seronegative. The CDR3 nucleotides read TGTGCCAGCAGCTCGGTACGGGAGAGGTCCTACAATGAGCAGTTCTTC. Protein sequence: CASSSVRERSYNEQFF.